A selection of T cell receptor beta chains follows, all from one sample in a study of patients and donors after allogeneic stem cell transplantation. Via MiXCR, TCRdb re-called the RT-PCR reads, giving one row per CDR3 protein. The data show hundreds of thousands of distinct CDR3 sequences, with 16% seen just once and less than 9.5% held by the top ten. The sample comprised blood, either unsorted or a sorted T cell fraction (not recorded which). Receptor source: a human donor who was either an allogeneic HSCT recipient or a stem cell or donor lymphocyte infusion donor (not recorded which). It is not recorded whose cells these are; they may come from a transplant donor. The CDR3 runs from the conserved cysteine through the conserved F or W. Each record gives: D gene, V gene, J gene, CDR3 protein. The D gene is left open where the match is weak.

>-|TRBV6-1|TRBJ1-5
CASTRSNQPQHF
>-|TRBV4-3|TRBJ2-7
CASSQDRMTATYEQYF
>TRBD1|TRBV5-1|TRBJ2-7
CASSSGTVLSYEQYF
>TRBD2|TRBV7-2|TRBJ2-1
CASRQGGGSYNEQFF
>-|TRBV12-3/TRBV12-4|TRBJ2-7
CASSFGGITYEQYF
>TRBD2|TRBV20-1|TRBJ2-4
CSAIGLAEGIQYF
>-|TRBV4-3|TRBJ2-3
CASSQQMSMADTQYF
>TRBD1|TRBV24-1|TRBJ2-7
CATSRWDRGEQYF
>TRBD1|TRBV12-3/TRBV12-4|TRBJ2-7
CASSGGQLSYEQYF
>-|TRBV2|TRBJ2-3
CASNNPLGLGTSTDTQYF
>TRBD1|TRBV9|TRBJ1-5
CASSQTDRATQPQHF
>TRBD1|TRBV27|TRBJ2-1
CASSPLGTGLYNEQFF
>-|TRBV5-1|TRBJ1-6
CASSLSGSSYNSPLHF
>-|TRBV12-3/TRBV12-4|TRBJ2-5
CASSSQGGSETQYF
>-|TRBV7-2|TRBJ2-7
CASSSPGGHEQYF
>-|TRBV10-3|TRBJ1-4
CAISVTATNEKLFF
>TRBD2|TRBV5-1|TRBJ2-7
CASSLELAGSSYEQYF
>-|TRBV6-4|TRBJ2-1
CASMGLGNEQFF
>-|TRBV4-1|TRBJ1-1
CASSRIQGVGTEAFF
>TRBD2|TRBV9|TRBJ2-3
CASSADHGGATLGTQYF
>-|TRBV12-5|TRBJ2-7
CASGPPGMRGYEQYF
>TRBD2|TRBV12-3/TRBV12-4|TRBJ2-2
CASRDSWGGNTGELFF
>TRBD1|TRBV7-9|TRBJ1-5
CASSLPGQAQPQHF
>-|TRBV20-1|TRBJ1-5
CSATMKPGLQHF
>TRBD1|TRBV24-1|TRBJ2-7
CATSDRGRYEQYF
>-|TRBV5-1|TRBJ1-6
CASSLEHHNSPLHF
>TRBD2|TRBV7-2|TRBJ2-3
CASSFLGASGRRDTQYF
>-|TRBV29-1|TRBJ2-2
CSTGDGVGELFF
>-|TRBV7-9|TRBJ1-2
CASSPGLGISYTF
>TRBD1|TRBV5-1|TRBJ1-4
CASSLPGQGKEKLFF
>-|TRBV10-3|TRBJ2-7
CAIAVGNSYEQYF